Below, 2 T cell receptor beta chains from the same sample are listed, as sequenced in a study of sequential checkpoint blockade in melanoma. Treatment indicated: randomized to nivolumab then ipilimumab (arm A) or the reverse (arm B). Using immunoSEQ multiplex PCR, the repertoire was profiled, and TCRdb retains in-frame clones only, with some absent. This table has roughly 12,000 clones, around 79% appearing once. Here the sequenced sample was CD8+ T cells sorted from blood (inferred from file names), taken from a patient given nivolumab and ipilimumab in sequence. The receptor set was obtained from a human donor with melanoma.

V and J are TRBV15 and TRBJ2-5, with D maybe TRBD1 (5 bases). The J call may be in error: the DNA end matches TRBJ2-7 better. The CDR3 length is 15 residues. From germline, CDR1 is LNHNV and CDR2 YYDKDF (reference sequence). Here the CDR3 reads CATSRDRGQGYEQYF. The CDR3 bases are TGTGCCACCAGCAGAGATAGAGGCCAGGGCTACGAGCAGTACTTC.

V is TRBV9 and J is TRBJ1-2; 7 bases line up with TRBD1. CDR1 and CDR2 from the germline V gene are SGDLS and YYNGEE. V dropped 2 bases and J dropped 3; count of bases not matched to a gene: 4. The CDR3 length is 14 residues. CDR3 amino acids: CASSVSGGDYGYTF. CDR3 nucleotides: TGTGCCAGCAGCGTCTCAGGGGGAGACTATGGCTACACCTTC. The full variable domain, its missing parts supplied by reference TRBV9 and TRBJ1-2, is DSGVTQTPKHLITATGQRVTLRCSPRSGDLSVYWYQQSLDQGLQFLIQYYNGEERAKGNILERFSAQQFPDLHSELNLSSLELGDSALYFCASSVSGGDYGYTFGSGTRLTVV.